The 21 T cell receptor beta chains below were found in one sample sequenced in a study of T-cell memory formation after mild COVID-19. TCRdb recomputed calls from the 5' RACE reads with MiXCR, one row per CDR3 protein. The table shows 400,000 to 450,000 distinct CDR3 sequences, with about 20% occurring only once. Sample: PBMCs or a T cell subset sorted from them (not recorded which). These receptors came from a man aged 18 to 35 who had mild COVID-19 (a few samples of this study predate the infection). Cell type and time point are not known.

This clonotype was counted between two and nine times. J is TRBJ1-2 and V is TRBV5-1; TRBD1 matches at 10 bases. After removal of 5 bases from V and 5 bases from J, the junction contained 6 bases not matched to a gene. From germline, CDR1 is SGHRS and CDR2 YFSETQ. The CDR3 length is 14 residues. The CDR3 here is CASRKGTGEYGYTF. CDR3 nucleotides: TGCGCCAGCAGGAAGGGGACAGGGGAATATGGCTACACCTTC.

The CDR3 DNA sequence: TGTGCCAGCAGCCGAACGCACTTCGGGACGGCCGGCACAGATACGCAGTATTTT. It translates to CASSRTHFGTAGTDTQYF. The chain employs TRBV7-9 and TRBJ2-3; D may correspond to TRBD1 or TRBD2 (5 bases each). The CDR3 loop spans 18 amino acids. The germline gives CDR1 SEHNR, CDR2 FQNEAQ (reference sequence). V shed 5 bases and J shed 1 base, with 22 bases lying between them. The full variable domain, rest sourced from reference TRBV7-9 and TRBJ2-3, is DTGVSQNPRHKITKRGQNVTFRCDPISEHNRLYWYRQTLGQGPEFLTYFQNEAQLEKSRLLSDRFSAERPKGSFSTLEIQRTEQGDSAMYLCASSRTHFGTAGTDTQYFGPGTRLTVL.

This chain links TRBV5-5 with TRBJ2-2; D perhaps matches TRBD2 (7 bases). V lost 4 bases, J lost 2 bases, and 15 bases lay in between. The CDR3 totals 16 residues. Per germline, CDR1 SGHKS and CDR2 YYEKEE (reference sequence). The CDR3 region is CASSRAAGANTGELFF. CDR3 coding DNA: TGTGCCAGCAGCCGCGCCGCGGGGGCTAACACCGGGGAGCTGTTTTTT.

A remark on this clonotype: This may be a read error, as it is one base from a much larger clone. The V call is TRBV20-1, the J call TRBJ2-1, with no clear D. In germline, CDR1 is DFQATT, CDR2 SNEGSKA (reference sequence). The CDR3 sequence is 10 residues long. V shed 2 bases and J shed 5 bases, with 1 base lying between them. The DNA of the CDR3 is TGCAGTGCTAGAAACAATGAGCAGTTCTTC. Encoded protein: CSARNNEQFF.

The rearrangement uses TRBV9 and TRBJ2-5, with D tentatively TRBD1 (6 bases). The CDR3 loop spans 15 amino acids. Per germline, CDR1 SGDLS and CDR2 YYNGEE. Trimming left V 4 bases short and J 4 bases short, with 17 bases between. The CDR3: CASSTGQTILETQYF. DNA of the CDR3: TGTGCCAGCAGCACCGGACAGACCATACTAGAGACCCAGTACTTC.

This clonotype was counted ten times or more. This sequence joins TRBV20-1 and TRBJ2-5, with TRBD2 identical over 9 bases. Germline CDR1 is DFQATT and CDR2 is SNEGSKA (reference sequence). The CDR3 spans 14 residues. V trimming: 4 bases; J trimming: 2 bases; junction bases outside the gene matches: 5. CDR3 sequence: CSAKPGLAQETQYF. The CDR3, as DNA: TGCAGTGCTAAACCGGGACTAGCTCAAGAGACCCAGTACTTC.

The chain recombines TRBV9 with TRBJ2-5, with 12 bases lining up with TRBD1. This CDR3 region has 16 residues. Germline V lookup: CDR1 SGDLS, CDR2 YYNGEE. With 3 bases clipped from V and 4 bases from J, the junction kept 7 bases outside the gene matches. CDR3 residues: CASSGPGQGAGETQYF. For the CDR3, the DNA is TGTGCCAGCAGCGGACCGGGACAGGGGGCTGGAGAGACCCAGTACTTC.

This clonotype was seen once. This rearrangement joins TRBV29-1 to TRBJ1-5; D perhaps matches TRBD1 (5 bases). V lost 6 bases to trimming and J lost 5 bases, with 11 bases between them. CDR3 length: 12 residues. Germline-derived CDR1 and CDR2 are SQVTM and ANQGSEA. CDR3 nucleotide sequence: TGCAGCGTCCGGGACCCTGATCAGCCCCAGCATTTT. Residues: CSVRDPDQPQHF.

This chain connects TRBV3-1 to TRBJ2-3; D uncertain. V shed 0 bases and J shed 4 bases, with 17 bases lying between them. The germline CDR1 and CDR2 sequences are LGHDT and YNNKEL (reference sequence). This CDR3 is built from 17 residues. The CDR3, as DNA: TGTGCCAGCAGCCAAGAGGTACCGGCTTTTATAGCAGATACGCAGTATTTT. This encodes CASSQEVPAFIADTQYF.

CDR3 DNA: TGTGCCAGCAGCTCGGGATTAGGGATGAACACTGAAGCTTTCTTT. It is translated as CASSSGLGMNTEAFF. This sequence joins TRBV7-9 and TRBJ1-1, with D unclear. Germline V gene data show CDR1 as SEHNR and CDR2 as FQNEAQ (reference sequence). Trimming shortened V by 4 bases and J by 0 bases, and 12 bases separated the two germline ends. CDR3 length: 15 amino acids.

This rearrangement joins TRBV9 to TRBJ2-5; D is perhaps TRBD2 (5 bases). V was shortened by 2 bases and J by 5 bases, with 13 bases between the two germline ends. This CDR3 has 14 residues. Germline assignment: CDR1 SGDLS and CDR2 YYNGEE. For the CDR3, the DNA is TGTGCCAGCAGCGTCGGACTCCCGCGGGAGACCCAGTACTTC. The encoded protein is CASSVGLPRETQYF.

This clonotype was seen repeatedly, ten times or more. The chain recombines TRBV18 with TRBJ2-1; D is perhaps TRBD1 (5 bases). The V end was cut by 0 bases, the J end by 7 bases, with 10 bases between. CDR1 is KGHSH, CDR2 LQKENI, per germline. The CDR3 is made up of 14 amino acids. The CDR3 region is CASSPPAQANEQFF. In DNA, the CDR3 is TGTGCCAGCTCACCACCGGCACAGGCGAATGAGCAGTTCTTC.

This clonotype was observed a few times. This chain links TRBV7-3 with TRBJ2-5, with TRBD2 matching over 7 bases. Germline V gene sequence: CDR1 SGHTA, CDR2 FQGTGA. After removal of 5 bases from V and 2 bases from J, the junction contained 8 bases not matched to a gene. The CDR3 consists of 15 residues. CDR3 in amino acids: CASSIGTMIQETQYF. For the CDR3, the DNA is TGTGCCAGCAGCATCGGGACTATGATTCAAGAGACCCAGTACTTC.

This clonotype was recorded a few times. The genes are TRBV28 and TRBJ2-6, with D perhaps matching TRBD1 (5 bases). V lost 4 bases and J 1 base, leaving 17 bases between the germline ends. Germline V gene sequence: CDR1 MDHEN, CDR2 SYDVKM. This CDR3 has 18 residues. This CDR3 reads CASSSREFKGSGANVLTF. CDR3 DNA sequence: TGTGCCAGCAGTTCCAGGGAATTTAAGGGGTCTGGGGCCAACGTCCTGACTTTC.

This clonotype occurred once. It may be a read error: a sequence one base away is much more abundant. This sequence joins TRBV28 and TRBJ2-2; D possibly corresponds to TRBD1 (6 bases). Germline V lookup: CDR1 MDHEN, CDR2 SYDVKM. This CDR3 has 14 residues. Trimming took 7 bases from V and 4 from J, leaving 13 bases between them. In DNA, the CDR3 is TGTGCCAGCATGGACAGCCTGCTCACCGGGGAGCTGTTTTTT. Its protein is CASMDSLLTGELFF. Combining the CDR3 with reference TRBV28 and TRBJ2-2 gives the whole variable domain DVKVTQSSRYLVKRTGEKVFLECVQDMDHENMFWYRQDPGLGLRLIYFSYDVKMKEKGDIPEGYSVSREKKERFSLILESASTNQTSMYLCASMDSLLTGELFFGEGSRLTVL.

The chain carries TRBV6-5 and TRBJ1-4; no clear D gene. V was clipped by 5 bases and J by 12 bases, with 25 bases between them. CDR3 length: 16 residues. Looked up from germline, CDR1 is MNHEY and CDR2 is SVGAGI. CDR3 in DNA: TGTGCCAGCAGTACCAGCCCTAGTGGGCCGGGCACGGAACTGTTTTTT. Encoded protein: CASSTSPSGPGTELFF.

The gene calls are TRBV4-1 and TRBJ2-7; no clear D gene. CDR1 is MGHRA, CDR2 YSYEKL, per germline. The CDR3 runs to 15 residues. V gave up 4 bases and J gave up 0 bases, with 13 bases separating them. CDR3 in DNA: TGCGCCAGCAGCCTACAGTGGCCTTCCTCCTACGAGCAGTACTTC. As protein: CASSLQWPSSYEQYF.

The chain carries TRBV19 and TRBJ1-1; no clear D gene. The germline V and J ends were trimmed by 7 bases and 0 bases, with 9 bases remaining between them. Looked up from germline, CDR1 is LNHDA and CDR2 is SQIVND (reference sequence). This CDR3 contains 13 residues. As DNA, the CDR3 is TGTGCCAGTATGCGTCAGATGAACACTGAAGCTTTCTTT. Residues: CASMRQMNTEAFF.

J is TRBJ1-2 and V is TRBV3-1, with no clear D. The CDR3 is made up of 13 amino acids. The V end was cut by 1 base, the J end by 3 bases, with 6 bases between. The germline V gene has CDR1 LGHDT and CDR2 YNNKEL (reference sequence). Here the CDR3 DNA reads TGTGCCAGCAGCCAAGTGGCATACTATGGCTACACCTTC. It codes for CASSQVAYYGYTF. Filled out from reference TRBV3-1 and TRBJ1-2, the complete variable domain reads DTAVSQTPKYLVTQMGNDKSIKCEQNLGHDTMYWYKQDSKKFLKIMFSYNNKELIINETVPNRFSPKSPDKAHLNLHINSLELGDSAVYFCASSQVAYYGYTFGSGTRLTVV.

CDR3 nucleotide sequence: TGCGCCAGCAGCCAGGCAACAGGAGGGACCGGGGAGCTGTTTTTT. This gives the protein CASSQATGGTGELFF. This chain uses TRBV4-1 with TRBJ2-2; tentatively, D is TRBD2 (6 bases). The CDR3 spans 15 residues. CDR1 and CDR2 from the germline V gene are MGHRA and YSYEKL. V lost 3 bases, J lost 5 bases, and 13 bases lay in between.

This clonotype was seen a handful of times. The J gene is TRBJ1-1, the V gene TRBV7-6; maybe TRBD1 (6 bases). Trimming took 5 bases from V and 0 from J, leaving 13 bases between them. Germline values: CDR1 SGHVS, CDR2 FNYEAQ. The CDR3 consists of 15 residues. CDR3 bases: TGTGCCAGCAGCCCCAGGACAGTCATGAACACTGAAGCTTTCTTT. This sequence encodes CASSPRTVMNTEAFF.